The 3 T cell receptor beta chains below all came from one sample that was sequenced in a study of regulatory T cells in long-lasting Graves disease. Sample time point: newly diagnosed GD, antithyroid drugs for less than 3 months. RNA isolated from PBMCs was used to make the TCR library. Assembly of TCR beta libraries relied on iRepertoire HTBI primers together with Arm-PCR of CDR3 regions. TCRdb processed the multiplex PCR reads anew with MiXCR; each CDR3 protein has one entry. Found here are approximately 360,000 distinct CDR3 sequences, about an eighth of them singletons; the top ten hold approximately 17%. The sample was also reused in another study, on T cells in Graves' hyperthyroidism and ophthalmopathy.

The sequencing here drew on peripheral blood mononuclear cells (PBMCs), taken at new diagnosis, from a patient treated with antithyroid drugs. Every receptor here comes from a woman between 18 and 30 years old with Graves disease.

This clonotype has more than one count but fewer than ten. The chain carries TRBV4-3 and TRBJ2-1, with 8 positions matching TRBD1. This CDR3 has 18 amino acids. The V and J ends lost 1 base and 4 bases, in that order; junction bases with no gene match: 12. Germline lookup yields CDR1 LGHNA and CDR2 YSLEER. The CDR3: CASSQVDARDRSYNEQFF. The CDR3 DNA is TGCGCCAGCAGCCAAGTCGACGCCCGGGACAGGAGTTACAATGAGCAGTTCTTC.

This clonotype was counted between two and nine times. The V call is TRBV15, the J call TRBJ2-1; D is unclear. CDR1 is LNHNV, CDR2 YYDKDF, per germline (reference sequence). This CDR3 is 14 amino acids long. V was cut by 0 bases and J by 7 bases, with 10 bases left in between. The DNA for the CDR3 is TGTGCCACCAGCAGAGAGGCCACGGCAAATGAGCAGTTCTTC. This encodes CATSREATANEQFF.

V and J are TRBV5-1 and TRBJ2-1; D gene unclear. From germline, CDR1 is SGHRS and CDR2 YFSETQ. The CDR3 is 15 amino acids. Trimming stripped 7 bases from V and 0 bases from J, with 14 bases between. The CDR3 DNA reads TGCGCCAGCTCCCTCTTGGTAAGCTCCTACAATGAGCAGTTCTTC. Amino acids: CASSLLVSSYNEQFF.